This T cell receptor (beta chain) was identified in a study of human T cells and chemical hapten exposure. Study at large: Once 0.01% DPC had been applied to the upper back by patch test, readings were taken at 6 days. Whole-study results and caveats: Having alopecia, donors may respond immunologically unlike healthy people.

This clonotype was seen more than once but under ten times. Its target is unknown. TCRdb reanalysed the RACE reads using MiXCR and keeps one entry per CDR3 protein. The repertoire holds some 120,000 distinct CDR3 sequences, with 9% to 14% as singletons. Time point in this sample: patch test 1, 2 weeks after DPC sensitization. Treatment defined: therapeutic diphenylcyclopropenone sensitization with weekly scalp DPC. Unfractionated whole blood served as the source for total RNA extraction. This receptor was identified in a woman in her fifties or sixties with alopecia areata. Some clones in this sample may be carry-over from other donors' samples. This specimen was whole blood, taken in connection with sensitization to the hapten diphenylcyclopropenone (DPC).

The CDR3 DNA is TGCGCCAGCAGCTTCCTCCCCAGGGAGGGCAATCAGCCCCAGCATTTT. This codes for CASSFLPREGNQPQHF. The rearrangement uses TRBV5-1 and TRBJ1-5; D may be TRBD1 (5 bases). Trimming shortened V by 2 bases and J by 2 bases, and 14 bases separated the two germline ends. There are 16 residues in the CDR3. In germline, CDR1 is SGHRS, CDR2 YFSETQ. Full variable domain (remainder filled in from reference TRBV5-1 and TRBJ1-5): KAGVTQTPRYLIKTRGQQVTLSCSPISGHRSVSWYQQTPGQGLQFLFEYFSETQRNKGNFPGRFSGRQFSNSRSEMNVSTLELGDSALYLCASSFLPREGNQPQHFGDGTRLSIL.